These T cell receptor beta chains were read from a single sample in a study of type 1 regulatory T cells. These receptors are not linked to any known antigen. TCRdb passed the reads through MiXCR, listing each CDR3 protein once. The sample yields over 55,000 distinct CDR3 sequences, roughly 49% seen once. The sequenced material came from cultured non-Tr1 T cells, either the whole culture or a sorted T cell fraction (not recorded which). The receptors shown here come from a human donor in good health. Both conserved end residues are part of each CDR3. The D gene is left open where the match is weak. Expanded clones get a size class; other rows say once, few or many, or leave the size out.

clone_size	v_call	d_call	j_call	cdr3_aa	cdr3_nt
medium-sized	TRBV24-1	TRBD2	TRBJ2-2	CATSDAGGSNTGELFF	TGTGCCACCAGTGATGCGGGGGGCTCCAACACCGGGGAGCTGTTTTTT
.	TRBV15	TRBD1	TRBJ1-5	CATSREGRTGLIGQPQHF	TGTGCCACCAGCAGAGAGGGGCGGACAGGGCTGATAGGTCAGCCCCAGCATTTT
.	TRBV28	.	TRBJ1-2	CASSFLLGGGGYGYTF	TGTGCCAGCAGTTTTTTGTTGGGGGGTGGAGGCTATGGCTACACCTTC
few	TRBV5-1	.	TRBJ2-5	CASSDALGETQYF	TGCGCCAGCAGCGATGCCTTGGGAGAGACCCAGTACTTC
.	TRBV7-2	.	TRBJ2-3	CASSFSREDTQYF	TGTGCCAGCAGCTTTAGCAGGGAGGATACGCAGTATTTT
.	TRBV20-1	TRBD2	TRBJ2-3	CSASSTSWTDTQYF	TGCAGTGCTTCGTCGACTAGCTGGACAGATACGCAGTATTTT
.	TRBV5-1	.	TRBJ2-3	CASSLHGTDTQYF	TGCGCCAGCAGCTTGCACGGCACAGATACGCAGTATTTT
.	TRBV12-3/TRBV12-4	.	TRBJ2-2	CASSSTGTYTGELFF	TGTGCCAGCAGTTCAACCGGGACTTACACCGGGGAGCTGTTTTTT
once	TRBV15	TRBD2	TRBJ2-5	CATSRPGLAGETQYF	TGTGCCACCAGCAGACCCGGACTAGCGGGGGAGACCCAGTACTTC
few	TRBV20-1	TRBD2	TRBJ2-1	CSARRLAGGHYSYNEQFF	TGCAGTGCTAGACGACTAGCGGGGGGCCACTACTCCTACAATGAGCAGTTCTTC
few	TRBV20-1	.	TRBJ2-7	CSFLAPRSYEQYF	TGCAGCTTCCTTGCGCCCCGTTCCTACGAGCAGTACTTC
few	TRBV12-3/TRBV12-4	.	TRBJ1-3	CASSYSLGTGNTIYF	TGTGCCAGCAGTTACTCGTTGGGGACTGGAAACACCATATATTTT
.	TRBV5-1	.	TRBJ2-2	CASSLGLSTGELFF	TGCGCCAGCAGCCTGGGACTCTCCACCGGGGAGCTGTTTTTT
few	TRBV9	TRBD1	TRBJ2-5	CASSVTGTGGGGTQYF	TGTGCCAGCAGCGTGACCGGGACAGGGGGCGGTGGGACCCAGTACTTC
.	TRBV6-5	.	TRBJ2-6	CASSYSGGGLSGANVLTF	TGTGCCAGCAGTTACTCGGGGGGGGGCCTCTCTGGGGCCAACGTCCTGACTTTC
.	TRBV19	.	TRBJ1-1	CASSGLGYTEAFF	TGTGCCAGTAGTGGCCTAGGGTACACTGAAGCTTTCTTT
.	TRBV6-2/TRBV6-3	.	TRBJ2-1	CASSVQGYEQFF	TGTGCCAGCAGCGTACAGGGATACGAGCAGTTCTTC
.	TRBV15	.	TRBJ1-2	CATSRGTNSCGYTF	TGTGCCACCAGCAGGGGGACGAACAGCTGTGGCTACACCTTC
.	TRBV10-3	.	TRBJ2-2	CAITPSGRTNTGELFF	TGTGCCATCACCCCGAGTGGCAGAACGAACACCGGGGAGCTGTTTTTT
.	TRBV5-6	.	TRBJ2-4	CASSFRRDGAKNIQYF	TGTGCCAGCAGCTTTCGGCGGGACGGAGCCAAAAACATTCAGTACTTC
.	TRBV10-3	TRBD1	TRBJ1-1	CAISEQGDTEAFF	TGTGCCATCAGTGAGCAGGGGGACACTGAAGCTTTCTTT
few	TRBV7-2	.	TRBJ1-2	CASSLALRGSLDGYTF	TGTGCCAGCAGCTTAGCGTTGAGGGGCTCTCTAGATGGCTACACCTTC
.	TRBV6-1	.	TRBJ2-5	CASSEWVGEETQYF	TGTGCCAGCAGTGAATGGGTTGGGGAAGAGACCCAGTACTTC
.	TRBV19	TRBD2	TRBJ2-2	CASFRRLAGGPGELFF	TGTGCCAGTTTTCGTCGACTAGCGGGGGGACCCGGGGAGCTGTTTTTT
.	TRBV2	.	TRBJ1-6	CASRKTPKGPRYNSPLHF	TGTGCCAGCAGGAAAACCCCCAAGGGGCCACGTTATAATTCACCCCTCCACTTT
many	TRBV20-1	.	TRBJ1-1	CSARSNAPGTEAFF	TGCAGTGCTAGGAGCAACGCCCCGGGCACTGAAGCTTTCTTT
.	TRBV29-1	TRBD2	TRBJ2-3	CSVAEGLAGGEQYF	TGCAGCGTTGCGGAAGGACTAGCGGGGGGAGAGCAGTATTTT
.	TRBV6-5	.	TRBJ2-3	CASRKDREGSTGTQYF	TGTGCCAGCAGGAAGGACAGGGAGGGAAGCACAGGTACGCAGTATTTT
.	TRBV6-6	.	TRBJ1-6	CASRDSSSYNSPLHF	TGTGCCAGCAGGGACAGTAGCTCCTATAATTCACCCCTCCACTTT
.	TRBV7-3	.	TRBJ2-2	CASSLNRNTGELFF	TGTGCCAGCAGCTTAAACAGAAACACCGGGGAGCTGTTTTTT
.	TRBV27	.	TRBJ1-3	CASTLEGVLRPRGNTIYF	TGTGCCAGCACCCTGGAGGGGGTTCTCCGTCCTCGCGGAAACACCATATATTTT
many	TRBV5-1	.	TRBJ2-1	CASSFALGVNRNEQFF	TGCGCCAGCAGCTTCGCTCTTGGGGTAAATAGGAATGAGCAGTTCTTC
.	TRBV5-8	.	TRBJ1-2	CASSLGPVNYGYTF	TGTGCCAGCAGCTTGGGTCCTGTTAACTATGGCTACACCTTC
.	TRBV19	.	TRBJ1-6	CASSIKGQNSPLHF	TGTGCCAGTAGTATAAAGGGACAAAATTCACCCCTCCACTTT
.	TRBV3-1	.	TRBJ2-1	CASSQDPPSQTENEQFF	TGTGCCAGCAGCCAAGATCCGCCGTCCCAAACCGAAAATGAGCAGTTCTTC
.	TRBV5-1	TRBD1	TRBJ2-5	CASSSATGTVETQYF	TGCGCCAGCAGCTCCGCGACAGGGACGGTGGAGACCCAGTACTTC
once	TRBV5-1	TRBD1	TRBJ2-7	CASSWRQGGEQYF	TGCGCCAGCAGCTGGAGACAGGGGGGAGAGCAGTACTTC
.	TRBV29-1	.	TRBJ1-1	CSVVRGGTEAFF	TGCAGCGTTGTTAGGGGTGGCACTGAAGCTTTCTTT
.	TRBV7-2	TRBD2	TRBJ2-7	CASSLDSGGLYEQYF	TGTGCCAGCAGCTTAGATTCGGGGGGGCTGTACGAGCAGTACTTC
.	TRBV28	TRBD2	TRBJ2-1	CASSPISGLAGWGEQSF	TGTGCCAGCAGTCCTATCTCGGGTCTAGCGGGTTGGGGTGAGCAGTCCTTC
few	TRBV2	TRBD1	TRBJ1-1	CASSAGQGRLGAFF	TGTGCCAGCAGTGCGGGACAGGGCCGTTTGGGAGCTTTCTTT
.	TRBV12-3/TRBV12-4	.	TRBJ1-1	CASTPESGLKAFF	TGTGCCAGCACCCCCGAATCGGGTCTAAAAGCTTTCTTT
.	TRBV6-5	.	TRBJ1-3	CASSYSRQPGNTIYF	TGTGCCAGCAGTTACTCGAGACAACCTGGAAACACCATATATTTT
.	TRBV7-9	TRBD2	TRBJ2-3	CASMGGTDTQYF	TGTGCCAGCATGGGGGGGACAGATACGCAGTATTTT
.	TRBV5-5	.	TRBJ2-5	CASSSPGGQETQYF	TGTGCCAGCAGCTCCCCTGGGGGCCAAGAGACCCAGTACTTC
.	TRBV20-1	.	TRBJ2-1	CSAWGYNEQFF	TGCAGTGCTTGGGGCTACAATGAGCAGTTCTTC
.	TRBV7-2	.	TRBJ1-1	CASSSNRVSNTEAFF	TGTGCCAGCAGCTCCAACAGGGTTTCAAACACTGAAGCTTTCTTT
.	TRBV20-1	.	TRBJ2-3	CSADRSGTTPGTQYF	TGCAGTGCTGACAGGAGTGGGACCACTCCAGGTACGCAGTATTTT
.	TRBV5-5	.	TRBJ1-2	CASSSGTQGFYGYTF	TGTGCCAGCAGCTCCGGGACCCAGGGGTTCTATGGCTACACCTTC
few	TRBV19	.	TRBJ2-1	CASTPRGRGSSYNEQFF	TGTGCCAGTACCCCGCGGGGGCGGGGGAGCTCCTACAATGAGCAGTTCTTC
.	TRBV2	TRBD1	TRBJ1-1	CASTGQVLNTEAFF	TGTGCCAGCACTGGACAGGTCCTGAACACTGAAGCTTTCTTT
few	TRBV11-1	.	TRBJ2-1	CASSLKGEQFF	TGTGCCAGCAGCTTAAAGGGTGAGCAGTTCTTC
.	TRBV7-2	.	TRBJ1-6	CASSLGGQNNSPLHF	TGTGCCAGCAGCTTAGGCGGACAGAATAATTCACCCCTCCACTTT
.	TRBV5-1	TRBD1	TRBJ2-3	CASSWDRATDTQYF	TGCGCCAGCAGCTGGGACAGGGCCACAGATACGCAGTATTTT
.	TRBV7-2	.	TRBJ1-3	CASSLTGLSGNTIYF	TGTGCCAGCAGCCTAACCGGACTCTCTGGAAACACCATATATTTT
.	TRBV19	TRBD2	TRBJ2-1	CASSSLLAGPYNVQFF	TGTGCCAGTAGTTCCCTACTAGCGGGGCCCTACAATGTGCAGTTCTTC
few	TRBV5-6	.	TRBJ1-5	CASSLSGFNQPQHF	TGTGCCAGCAGCTTGAGTGGGTTTAATCAGCCCCAGCATTTT
.	TRBV7-8	.	TRBJ1-2	CASSQAGPGYTF	TGTGCCAGCAGCCAAGCAGGTCCTGGCTACACCTTC
few	TRBV5-1	TRBD1	TRBJ2-5	CASSLPGGDQETQYF	TGCGCCAGCAGCTTACCAGGGGGCGATCAAGAGACCCAGTACTTC
.	TRBV11-3	.	TRBJ2-1	CASRGRQEYYNEQFF	TGTGCCAGCAGAGGTAGGCAGGAATACTACAATGAGCAGTTCTTC